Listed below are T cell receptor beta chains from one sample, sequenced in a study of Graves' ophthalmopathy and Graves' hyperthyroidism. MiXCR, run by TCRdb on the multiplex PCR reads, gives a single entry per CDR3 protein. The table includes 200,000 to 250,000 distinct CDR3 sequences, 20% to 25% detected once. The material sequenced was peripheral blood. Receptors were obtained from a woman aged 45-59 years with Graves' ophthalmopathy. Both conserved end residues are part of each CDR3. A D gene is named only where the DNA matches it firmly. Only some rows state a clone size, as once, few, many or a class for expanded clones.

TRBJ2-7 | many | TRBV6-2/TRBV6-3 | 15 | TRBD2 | CASRSSGSSSYEQYF
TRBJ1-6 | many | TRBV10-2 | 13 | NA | CASSDRGSSPLHF
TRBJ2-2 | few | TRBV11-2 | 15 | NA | CASSLVPRGTGELFF
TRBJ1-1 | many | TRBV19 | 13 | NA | CASSLRQDTEAFF
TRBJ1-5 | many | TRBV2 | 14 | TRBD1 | CASRAGGSNQPQHF
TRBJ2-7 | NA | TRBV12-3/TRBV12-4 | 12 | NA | CASSLRIYEQYF
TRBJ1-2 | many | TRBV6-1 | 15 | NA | CASSERQGQGYGYTF
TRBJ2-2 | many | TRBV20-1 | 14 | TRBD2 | CSARRTSLGGELFF
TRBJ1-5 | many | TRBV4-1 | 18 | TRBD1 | CASSHPGTGGLSNQPQHF
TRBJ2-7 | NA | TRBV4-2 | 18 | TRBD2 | CASSQEWGAGTSGIEQYF
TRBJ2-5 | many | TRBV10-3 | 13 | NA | CASRTAMVETQYF
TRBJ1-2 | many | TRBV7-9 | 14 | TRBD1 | CASSPTGDHYGYTF
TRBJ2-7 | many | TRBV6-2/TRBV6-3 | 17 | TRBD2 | CASMKGGGRAGVNEQYF
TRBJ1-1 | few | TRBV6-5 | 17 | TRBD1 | CASSYSWEGAENTEAFF
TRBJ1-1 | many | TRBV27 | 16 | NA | CASRDRGPISYTEAFF
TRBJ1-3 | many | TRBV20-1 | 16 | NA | CSARDLYGYSADTIYF
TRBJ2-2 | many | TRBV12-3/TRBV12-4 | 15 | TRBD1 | CASRRGQGATGELFF
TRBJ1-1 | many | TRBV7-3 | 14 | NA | CASSLGLMNTEAFF
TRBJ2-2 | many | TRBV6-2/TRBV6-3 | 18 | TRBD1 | CASRNIPGDRGYTGELFF
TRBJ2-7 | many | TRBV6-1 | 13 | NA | CASHQGSSYEQYF
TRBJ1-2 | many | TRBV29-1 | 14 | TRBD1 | CSVKGGQRGYGYTF
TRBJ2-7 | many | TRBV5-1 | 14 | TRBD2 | CASTTSGPVYEQYF
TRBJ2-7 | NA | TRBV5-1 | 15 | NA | CASSYEELGVYEQYF
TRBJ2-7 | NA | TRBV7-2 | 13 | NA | CASRRGANYEQYF
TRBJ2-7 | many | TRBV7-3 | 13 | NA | CASSPSAGHEQYF
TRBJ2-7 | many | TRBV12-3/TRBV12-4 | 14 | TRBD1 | CASSRTGGRYEQYF
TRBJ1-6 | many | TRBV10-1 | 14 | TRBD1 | CATSGTGRNSPLHF
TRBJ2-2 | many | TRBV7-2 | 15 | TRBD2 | CASSLAASGTGELFF
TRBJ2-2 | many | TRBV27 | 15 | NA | CASRLRQRAAGELFF
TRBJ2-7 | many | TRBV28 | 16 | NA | CASSFLLRVRAYEQYF
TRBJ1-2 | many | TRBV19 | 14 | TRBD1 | CASNWDRGNYGYTF
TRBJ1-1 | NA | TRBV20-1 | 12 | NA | CSVIKGDTEAFF
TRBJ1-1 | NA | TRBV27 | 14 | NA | CATSSLDRYTEAFF
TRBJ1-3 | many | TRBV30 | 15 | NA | CAWSLTGTFGNTIYF
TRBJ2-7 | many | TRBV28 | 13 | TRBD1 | CASHRDRPHEQYF
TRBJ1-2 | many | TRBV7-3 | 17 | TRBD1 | CASSLIGTGVGVYGYTF
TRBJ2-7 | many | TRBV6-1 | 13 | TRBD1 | CASRNRGLGEQYF
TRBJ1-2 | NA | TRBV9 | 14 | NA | CASSVGAGDYGYTF
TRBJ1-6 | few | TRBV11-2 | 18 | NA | CASSRKTQGSSYNSPFHF
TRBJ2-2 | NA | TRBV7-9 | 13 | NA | CASRTAGTGELFF
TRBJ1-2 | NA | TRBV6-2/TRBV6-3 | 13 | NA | CASSYGAENGYTF
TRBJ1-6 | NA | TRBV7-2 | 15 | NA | CASSLRGTYNSPLHF
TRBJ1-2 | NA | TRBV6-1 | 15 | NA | CASSELTEGSGGYTF
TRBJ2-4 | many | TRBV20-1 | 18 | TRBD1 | CSARLVRTGGLSRNIQYF
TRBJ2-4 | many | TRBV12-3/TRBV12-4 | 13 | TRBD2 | CASRPGGGNIQYF
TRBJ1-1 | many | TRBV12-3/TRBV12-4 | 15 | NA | CASSLGLSGDAEAFF
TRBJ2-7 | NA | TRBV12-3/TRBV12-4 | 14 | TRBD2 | CASSSGTSGIEQYF
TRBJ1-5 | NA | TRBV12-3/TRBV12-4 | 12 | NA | CATSTGHQPQHF
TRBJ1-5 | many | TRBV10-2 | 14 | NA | CASSESGQNQPQHF
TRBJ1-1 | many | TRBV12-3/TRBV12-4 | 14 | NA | CASSLWQVGSEAFF
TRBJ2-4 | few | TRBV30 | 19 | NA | CAWSVRIGSSTLAKNIQYF
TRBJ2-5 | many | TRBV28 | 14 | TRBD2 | CASSLSGSQETQYF
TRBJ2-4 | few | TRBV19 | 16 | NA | CASSIDLGVPGDIQYF
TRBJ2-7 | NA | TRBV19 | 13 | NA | CASRSGPVKEQYF
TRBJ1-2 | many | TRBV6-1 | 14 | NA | CASAQGLVNYGYTF
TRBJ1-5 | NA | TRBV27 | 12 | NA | CASGSGNQPQHF
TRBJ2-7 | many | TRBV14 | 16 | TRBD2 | CASSPNEGLAVYEQYF
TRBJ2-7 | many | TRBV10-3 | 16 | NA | CAISTGSGLSGYEQYF
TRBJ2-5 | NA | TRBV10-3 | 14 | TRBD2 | CAIMAGGLQETQYF